These 31 T cell receptor beta chains originate from one sample sequenced in a study of blood T cell repertoires in COVID-19. Libraries were prepared by immunoSEQ multiplex PCR; TCRdb keeps only in-frame clonotypes and omits some of them. This table holds around 25,000 clones, approximately 72% found once. The sequencing input was peripheral blood. Every receptor here comes from a middle-aged man with COVID-19, enrolled during active disease.

The genes are TRBV25-1 and TRBJ2-5, with TRBD2 matching over 12 bases. Germline V gives CDR1 MGHDK, CDR2 SYGVNS. The CDR3 is made up of 16 amino acids. J lost 1 base, V lost 3 bases, and 3 bases had no gene match. CDR3 sequence reads: CASSERLAGAQETQYF. The CDR3 coding sequence is TGTGCCAGCAGTGAGCGACTAGCGGGGGCCCAAGAGACCCAGTACTTC.

The chain combines TRBV27 with TRBJ1-6, with 7 positions matching TRBD1. Trimming cost V 1 base and J 7 bases; bases outside gene matches: 13. CDR3 length: 18 residues. Germline V gene lookup returns CDR1 MNHEY and CDR2 SMNVEV (reference sequence). The CDR3 coding sequence is TGTGCCAGCAGTTTATACCCCCCTTGGACAGGCGGGAATTCACCCCTCCACTTT. It is translated as CASSLYPPWTGGNSPLHF.

In its sample, this clone was seen a few times. The chain uses TRBV2 and TRBJ1-1; tentative D call: TRBD1 (6 bases). V was clipped by 3 bases and J by 7 bases, with 12 bases between them. The CDR3 is 13 residues long. Germline CDR1 is SNHLY and CDR2 is FYNNEI. The CDR3 nucleotides are TGTGCCAGCAGTGAGGGGGCGTTCTTTGAAGCTTTCTTT. This translates into CASSEGAFFEAFF.

Only a few counts were recorded for this clone. V and J are TRBV19 and TRBJ1-5, with D tentatively TRBD1 (5 bases). V lost 8 bases and J 4 bases, leaving 18 bases between the germline ends. Germline V lookup: CDR1 LNHDA, CDR2 SQIVND (reference sequence). The CDR3 is 15 residues long. The CDR3 DNA is TGTGCCAGTTCACCGGGTAGGGCAGGGAATCAGCCCCAGCATTTT. This translates into CASSPGRAGNQPQHF.

The chain carries TRBV7-2 and TRBJ2-3, with TRBD2 matching over 10 bases. V lost 3 bases and J lost 2; bases outside the gene matches: 5. Germline loops: CDR1 SGHTA, CDR2 FQGNSA. The CDR3 length is 16 residues. This chain's CDR3 is CASSLQAGGPTDTQYF. The DNA of the CDR3 is TGTGCCAGCAGCTTGCAAGCGGGGGGGCCCACAGATACGCAGTATTTT.

The rearrangement joins TRBV19 to TRBJ2-1; D is undetermined. Germline CDR1 LNHDA, CDR2 SQIVND (reference sequence). With 7 bases removed from V and 3 bases from J, the gap between germline ends came to 13 bases. The CDR3 is 14 residues long. The CDR3 coding sequence is TGTGCCAGTACCCGAGACTCGTTCTACAATGAGCAGTTCTTC. The encoded protein is CASTRDSFYNEQFF.

This sequence joins TRBV10-3 and TRBJ1-1; D remains unclear. The ends were cut back, 6 bases at V and 3 bases at J, with 20 bases in the middle. The germline CDR1 and CDR2 sequences are ENHRY and SYGVKD. CDR3 length: 16 residues. The CDR3 spells CAISDSTWESDTEAFF. DNA of the CDR3: TGTGCCATCAGCGATTCCACCTGGGAGTCGGACACTGAAGCTTTCTTT.

The chain carries TRBV5-5 and TRBJ1-1; D may be TRBD1 (6 bases). Germline assignment: CDR1 SGHKS and CDR2 YYEKEE (reference sequence). The CDR3 has 17 amino acids. Trimming pared 2 bases from V and 1 base from J, leaving 18 bases between. The CDR3 nucleotides are TGTGCCAGCAGCTTCGGTACAGGGAAAGGGTCGAACACTGAAGCTTTCTTT. It codes for CASSFGTGKGSNTEAFF.

The V gene is TRBV7-2, the J gene TRBJ2-6, with 8 bases lining up with TRBD2. The CDR3 is 16 amino acids. From germline, CDR1 is SGHTA and CDR2 FQGNSA. The V gene end was trimmed by 4 bases and the J gene end by 2 bases; junction bases not matched to a gene: 4. The CDR3 DNA reads TGTGCCAGCAGCTCCCCGGGGGGGGCTGGGGCCAACGTCCTGACTTTC. It yields the protein CASSSPGGAGANVLTF.

The CDR3 sequence: CASSRRGMDTEAFF. The DNA for the CDR3 is TGTGCCAGCAGTCGCCGGGGGATGGACACTGAAGCTTTCTTT. This chain uses TRBV6-6 with TRBJ1-1, with D perhaps TRBD1 (5 bases). Trimming took off 5 bases at V and 3 bases at J, with 13 bases between the two ends. Germline CDR1 and CDR2: MNHNY and SVGAGI (reference sequence). The CDR3 length is 14 residues.

The chain links TRBV19 to TRBJ1-6, with D unresolved. Germline CDR1 reads LNHDA; CDR2 reads SQIVND (reference sequence). The CDR3 runs 15 residues. V lost 6 bases, J lost 2 bases, and 11 bases lay in between. CDR3 protein: CASSNTPTYNSPLHF. The CDR3 DNA follows: TGTGCCAGTAGCAATACCCCTACCTATAATTCACCCCTCCACTTT.

The rearrangement joins TRBV4-1 to TRBJ2-1; 9 bases align to TRBD1. J lost 1 base, V lost 4 bases, and 5 bases had no gene match. The germline gives CDR1 MGHRA, CDR2 YSYEKL. The CDR3 is made up of 16 amino acids. CDR3 sequence (DNA): TGCGCCAGCAGCCTTGTGACAGGGGGTTCCTACAATGAGCAGTTCTTC. It encodes CASSLVTGGSYNEQFF.

This clone was counted between two and nine times. The rearrangement joins TRBV6-1 to TRBJ1-2, with D possibly TRBD1 on 5 matching bases. V lost 1 base and J 8 bases, leaving 17 bases between the germline ends. CDR1 and CDR2 from the germline V gene are MNHNS and SASEGT. This CDR3 comprises 15 residues. The CDR3 loop is CASSEGSMGLLGYTF. The CDR3 region has the DNA TGTGCCAGCAGTGAAGGGAGTATGGGGCTACTCGGCTACACCTTC.

The chain has TRBV28 and TRBJ1-4, with D perhaps TRBD1 (6 bases). Trimming removed 6 bases from V and 0 bases from J, with 14 bases in between. Looked up from germline, CDR1 is MDHEN and CDR2 is SYDVKM. The CDR3 has 16 amino acids. CDR3 residues: CASSPTGLATNEKLFF. CDR3 nucleotides: TGTGCCAGCAGCCCTACAGGGTTGGCAACTAATGAAAAACTGTTTTTT.

The chain carries TRBV2 and TRBJ1-2, with a tentative D call TRBD1 (6 bases). CDR3 length: 12 amino acids. Trimming removed 7 bases at V and 8 bases at J, with 14 bases between. Germline lookup yields CDR1 SNHLY and CDR2 FYNNEI. As DNA, the CDR3 is TGTGCCAGCAAGACAGGTTTCGACGGCTACACCTTC. Residues: CASKTGFDGYTF.

The chain employs TRBV10-3 and TRBJ2-3; TRBD2 agrees at 13 bases. Trimming cost V 3 bases and J 5 bases; bases outside gene matches: 2. In germline, CDR1 is ENHRY, CDR2 SYGVKD. The CDR3 extends over 15 amino acids. As DNA, the CDR3 is TGTGCCATCAGTGAACTAGCGGGGGGGCAAGATACGCAGTATTTT. The encoded protein is CAISELAGGQDTQYF.

The chain links TRBV18 to TRBJ2-5, with TRBD2 identical over 13 bases. The ends lost 2 bases at V and 4 bases at J; junction bases unmatched: 13. CDR3 length: 19 amino acids. The germline gives CDR1 KGHSH, CDR2 LQKENI. The chain's CDR3 is CASSPRRRLAGGFGETQYF. CDR3 DNA: TGTGCCAGCTCACCAAGGAGGCGACTAGCGGGGGGATTCGGAGAGACCCAGTACTTC.

The genes are TRBV2 and TRBJ2-3, with 12 bases identical to TRBD2. Germline V lookup: CDR1 SNHLY, CDR2 FYNNEI. The CDR3 runs to 15 residues. V was clipped by 4 bases and J by 6 bases; unmatched bases: 5. CDR3 amino acids: CASSGLAGVTDTQYF. The CDR3 DNA is TGTGCCAGCAGTGGACTAGCGGGAGTTACCGATACGCAGTATTTT.

The V call is TRBV27, the J call TRBJ2-3, with TRBD2 matching over 11 bases. Germline assignment: CDR1 MNHEY and CDR2 SMNVEV (reference sequence). V trimming: 5 bases; J trimming: 4 bases; junction bases outside the gene matches: 8. The CDR3 extends over 16 amino acids. CDR3 sequence reads: CASSARTSGYADTQYF. In nucleotides, the CDR3 is TGTGCCAGCAGTGCAAGGACTAGCGGGTACGCAGATACGCAGTATTTT.

The chain uses TRBV6-5 and TRBJ1-6, with D perhaps matching TRBD1 (5 bases). The CDR3 consists of 16 residues. Per the germline V gene, CDR1 is MNHEY and CDR2 is SVGAGI. V was clipped by 0 bases and J by 10 bases, with 16 bases between them. The CDR3 reads CASSYSNRQGGSPLHF. CDR3 coding DNA: TGTGCCAGCAGTTACTCGAATAGGCAGGGAGGCTCACCCCTCCACTTT.

The chain combines TRBV5-8 with TRBJ2-7, with D unclear. CDR3 size: 12 residues. Looked up from germline, CDR1 is SGHTS and CDR2 is YDEGEE. V gave up 5 bases and J gave up 2 bases, with 8 bases separating them. Here the CDR3 DNA reads TGTGCCAGCAGACGACTTACCTACGAGCAGTACTTC. Protein product: CASRRLTYEQYF.

This clone was counted only a few times. The genes are TRBV2 and TRBJ1-3; 8 nucleotides agree with TRBD1. Trimming removed 2 bases from V and 0 bases from J; junction bases left unmatched: 12. The CDR3 contains 19 residues. Germline assignment: CDR1 SNHLY and CDR2 FYNNEI. CDR3 nucleotides: TGTGCCAGCAGTGAAATCCGGGACAGGAGACCGAGCTCTGGAAACACCATATATTTT. Protein product: CASSEIRDRRPSSGNTIYF.

This clone appeared a single time. The gene calls are TRBV19 and TRBJ1-2; the match to TRBD1 covers 9 bases. The V gene's germline CDR1 is LNHDA and CDR2 SQIVND (reference sequence). After removal of 7 bases from V and 6 bases from J, the junction contained 6 bases not matched to a gene. The CDR3 extends over 13 amino acids. This chain's CDR3 is CASNPDRGDGYTF. The CDR3, as DNA: TGTGCCAGTAACCCCGACAGGGGGGATGGCTACACCTTC.

J is TRBJ2-7 and V is TRBV10-1; 9 nucleotides align to TRBD1. Germline CDR1 and CDR2: WNHNN and SYGVQD (reference sequence). V lost 8 bases and J lost 6; bases outside the gene matches: 8. The CDR3 is 13 residues long. CDR3 in DNA: TGCGCCAGCGGCCGGGACAGGGAAAGCGAGCAGTACTTC. Protein sequence: CASGRDRESEQYF.

This clone was picked up a small number of times. This chain connects TRBV3-1 (or the pseudogene TRBV3-2) to TRBJ1-2; tentatively, D is TRBD1 (6 bases). CDR3 length: 16 residues. The V gene lost 3 bases and the J gene lost 7 bases, with 21 bases spanning the gap. From germline, CDR1 is LGHDT and CDR2 YNNKEL (reference sequence). CDR3 sequence reads: CASSHLAGAVESGYTF. The CDR3 DNA sequence: TGTGCCAGCAGCCATTTGGCAGGGGCTGTGGAAAGTGGCTACACCTTC.

This rearrangement joins TRBV19 to TRBJ2-3; tentatively, D is TRBD2 (5 bases). V shed 6 bases and J shed 4 bases, with 14 bases lying between them. CDR3 length equals 14 residues. Germline V gene lookup returns CDR1 LNHDA and CDR2 SQIVND (reference sequence). Here the CDR3 reads CASRSEGWADTQYF. CDR3 DNA: TGTGCCAGTAGATCCGAGGGATGGGCAGATACGCAGTATTTT.

The chain is built from TRBV24-1 and TRBJ1-4; D gene ambiguous. The V end lost 3 bases, the J end lost 7 bases, and 11 bases lay between the germline ends. Germline CDR1 KGHDR, CDR2 SFDVKD. The CDR3 has 14 residues. The CDR3 bases are TGTGCCACCAGTGATAGCGGGCGGGGTGAAAAACTGTTTTTT. Its protein product is CATSDSGRGEKLFF.

The chain has TRBV5-4 and TRBJ2-3; 7 bases fit TRBD2. The CDR3 has 17 amino acids. Germline CDR1 reads SGHNT; CDR2 reads YYREEE (reference sequence). V lost 5 bases to trimming and J lost 1 base; unmatched junction nucleotides: 13. DNA for the CDR3: TGTGCCAGCAGTACTCAATGGGGGGGTGTTGGCACAGATACGCAGTATTTT. This codes for CASSTQWGGVGTDTQYF.

The rearrangement joins TRBV6-5 to TRBJ1-1, with TRBD1 identical over 7 bases. Germline lookup yields CDR1 MNHEY and CDR2 SVGAGI. Unmatched junction bases numbered 4, after V lost 2 bases and J lost 4 bases. This CDR3 contains 14 residues. The CDR3, as DNA: TGTGCCAGCAGTTACCGACAGGGTAGCACTGAAGCTTTCTTT. It codes for CASSYRQGSTEAFF.

V is TRBV5-8 and J is TRBJ1-6, with a weak D call TRBD1 (5 bases). This CDR3 contains 16 residues. Germline lookup yields CDR1 SGHTS and CDR2 YDEGEE. The V end lost 3 bases, the J end lost 0 bases, and 10 bases lay between the germline ends. DNA for the CDR3: TGTGCCAGCAGCTGGGACTCACTCTCCTATAATTCACCCCTCCACTTT. It codes for CASSWDSLSYNSPLHF.

The V gene is TRBV4-2, the J gene TRBJ2-3, with 8 bases identical to TRBD2. The V and J ends lost 0 bases and 6 bases, in that order; junction bases with no gene match: 8. This CDR3 contains 16 residues. CDR1 and CDR2 (germline): LGHNA, YNFKEQ. In DNA, the CDR3 is TGTGCCAGCAGCCAAGAGCTACGGGGGGGCTCTGATACGCAGTATTTT. Translating gives CASSQELRGGSDTQYF.